A selection of T cell receptor beta chains follows, all from one sample in a study of T cell responses to AZD1222 COVID-19 vaccine. Generated by immunoSEQ multiplex PCR, the TCRdb table keeps only in-frame clones and is missing some. This table has 130,000 to 150,000 clones, 91% appearing once. The sample here was peripheral blood, taken on day 0 of AZD1222 vaccination. The receptors derive from an adult in good health. Each CDR3 is given with its conserved first and last residue. D genes are given only for firm matches. Not every row has a clone size; where given, it reads once, few, many or a size class.

NA | NA | TRBJ1-2 | TRBV21-1 | 17 | TGTGCCAGCACCGACGGACAGGACTTTAACCCCCGCTATGGCTACACCTTC | CASTDGQDFNPRYGYTF
NA | TRBD1 | TRBJ2-7 | TRBV18 | 13 | TGTGCCAGCTCGGGGACAGGGCAGTACGAGCAGTACTTC | CASSGTGQYEQYF
NA | TRBD1 | TRBJ1-1 | TRBV5-1 | 18 | TGCGCCAGCAGCTTGGACCTGAAGGACAGGGGGGGTGGAACTGAAGCTTTCTTT | CASSLDLKDRGGGTEAFF
NA | NA | TRBJ2-1 | TRBV5-4 | 14 | TGTGCCAGCAGCTCCACCCTAGCCTACAATGAGCAGTTCTTC | CASSSTLAYNEQFF
few | TRBD2 | TRBJ2-3 | TRBV4-3 | 16 | TGCGCCAGCAGCCAAGAGACTAGCGGGAGGGGAAATACGCAGTATTTT | CASSQETSGRGNTQYF
NA | NA | TRBJ2-1 | TRBV4-2 | 14 | TGTGCCAGCAGCCACAACGCCGGGACGAGGGACGAGTTCTTC | CASSHNAGTRDEFF
NA | TRBD2 | TRBJ2-1 | TRBV6-6 | 13 | TGTGCCAGCAGTTACTCGATAGCGGGGGGGGCGTTCTTC | CASSYSIAGGAFF
NA | NA | TRBJ2-3 | TRBV9 | 13 | TGTGCCAGCATCCGGACAGGCACAGATACGCAGTATTTT | CASIRTGTDTQYF
NA | NA | TRBJ1-5 | TRBV12-5 | 13 | TGTGCTAGTGGTTTGGGACCCAATCAGCCCCAGCATTTT | CASGLGPNQPQHF
NA | NA | TRBJ1-2 | TRBV6-5 | 14 | TGTGCCAGCAGTTACTCGCGGGGGCCAGGTGGCTACACCTTC | CASSYSRGPGGYTF
once | NA | TRBJ2-1 | TRBV3-1/TRBV3-2 | 13 | TGTGCCAGCAGCATTCGAGGGGGCAATGAGCAGTTCTTC | CASSIRGGNEQFF
NA | TRBD1 | TRBJ1-2 | TRBV6-5 | 15 | TGTGCCAGCAGTTACTCTCCGGCAGGGGGATATGGCTACACCTTC | CASSYSPAGGYGYTF
NA | NA | TRBJ1-5 | TRBV4-1 | 18 | TGCGCCAGCAGCCAAGAACCTGGGGGGACTGATAGCAATCAGCCCCAGCATTTT | CASSQEPGGTDSNQPQHF
NA | TRBD1 | TRBJ2-5 | TRBV9 | 15 | TGTGCCAGCAGCGTTACGGACAGGGGGCGGGAGACCCAGTACTTC | CASSVTDRGRETQYF
NA | NA | TRBJ1-1 | TRBV7-3 | 15 | TGTGCCAGCAGCTTAGGCCATGGTGGGAACACTGAAGCTTTCTTT | CASSLGHGGNTEAFF
NA | NA | TRBJ2-7 | TRBV10-2 | 11 | TGCGCCAGCAAGGCAGGGGCGGAACAGTACTTC | CASKAGAEQYF
NA | NA | TRBJ1-6 | TRBV29-1 | 13 | TGCAGCCGTATGGGGAGGGTCACGGTACCCCTCCACTTT | CSRMGRVTVPLHF
few | NA | TRBJ2-1 | TRBV7-2 | 15 | TGTGCCAGCAGCTTAGAGGGGAGCTCCTACAATGAGCAGTTCTTC | CASSLEGSSYNEQFF
NA | NA | TRBJ2-1 | TRBV9 | 14 | TGTGCCAGCAGCGCCAACCCTATGATCGGGGAGCAGTTCTTC | CASSANPMIGEQFF
NA | NA | TRBJ2-5 | TRBV6-5 | 13 | TGTGCCAGCAGACTCCCGGGTCAAGAGACCCAGTACTTC | CASRLPGQETQYF
NA | TRBD1 | TRBJ2-1 | TRBV2 | 14 | TGTGCCAGCATCTACAGGGGGCTTAATAATGAGCAGTTCTTC | CASIYRGLNNEQFF
NA | TRBD1 | TRBJ1-4 | TRBV4-3 | 15 | TGCGCCAGCAGCCTCGGACAGGGGGTTAATGAAAAACTGTTTTTT | CASSLGQGVNEKLFF
NA | TRBD1 | TRBJ2-7 | TRBV6-5 | 15 | TGTGCCAGCAGCCCAGGGACAGCAGAAGTTTACGAGCAGTACTTC | CASSPGTAEVYEQYF
NA | NA | TRBJ2-7 | TRBV19 | 12 | TGTGCCAGTAGTATGACCCGATACGAGCAGTACTTC | CASSMTRYEQYF
few | TRBD1 | TRBJ1-2 | TRBV6-2/TRBV6-3 | 13 | TGTGCCAGCAGCACGGGACAGCGCTATGGCTACACCTTC | CASSTGQRYGYTF
NA | TRBD1 | TRBJ1-5 | TRBV3-1/TRBV3-2 | 16 | TGTGCCAGCAGCCAAGGGACAGGGGGAGGTAATCAGCCCCAGCATTTT | CASSQGTGGGNQPQHF
once | NA | TRBJ2-5 | TRBV14 | 14 | TGTGCCAGCAGCCCTTACAGATACCTGGAGGTCCAGTACTTC | CASSPYRYLEVQYF
few | NA | TRBJ2-2 | TRBV7-3 | 14 | TGTGCCAGCAGCCCCCGGGAGCGCACCGGGGAGCTGTTTTTT | CASSPRERTGELFF
NA | NA | TRBJ1-1 | TRBV10-2 | 15 | TGCGCCAGCGGCTCCTTAGACAGCATGAACACTGAAGCTTTCTTT | CASGSLDSMNTEAFF
NA | NA | TRBJ1-3 | TRBV4-3 | 17 | TGCGCCAGCAGCCAAGACCCGGGACGTATCTCTGGAAACACCATATATTTT | CASSQDPGRISGNTIYF
NA | NA | TRBJ1-2 | TRBV7-9 | 13 | TGTGCCAGCAGCTTAGAGAGCACCTATGGCTACACCTTC | CASSLESTYGYTF
NA | NA | TRBJ2-1 | TRBV15 | 13 | TGTGCCACCAGCAGAGAGAGGACCTATGAGCAGTTCTTC | CATSRERTYEQFF
NA | TRBD1 | TRBJ1-5 | TRBV15 | 16 | TGTGCCACCAGCAGAGAGTGGGACAGGGTGAATCAGCCCCAGCATTTT | CATSREWDRVNQPQHF
NA | NA | TRBJ1-5 | TRBV6-2/TRBV6-3 | 17 | TGTGCCAGCAGTTACGACTCTCAAGGGTTTCGGAATCAGCCCCAGCATTTT | CASSYDSQGFRNQPQHF
NA | NA | TRBJ1-5 | TRBV6-5 | 14 | TGTGCCAGCGCGAGAGGACAGACGGATCAGCCCCAGCATTTT | CASARGQTDQPQHF
NA | NA | TRBJ2-7 | TRBV6-5 | 14 | TGTGCCAGCAGTTACTCGATTAAATCCTACGAGCAGTACTTC | CASSYSIKSYEQYF
NA | NA | TRBJ1-4 | TRBV5-4 | 14 | TGTGCCAGCAGTCTGAGAGGGAAGAATGAAAAACTGTTTTTT | CASSLRGKNEKLFF
NA | NA | TRBJ2-6 | TRBV9 | 15 | TGTGCCAGCAGCGTAGCTGGGCATGGGGCCAACGTCCTGACTTTC | CASSVAGHGANVLTF
NA | TRBD2 | TRBJ2-7 | TRBV7-6 | 19 | TGTGCCAGCAGCCCCGGACTAGCGGGAGCTGAAACGTCGACGACCGAGCAGTACTTC | CASSPGLAGAETSTTEQYF
once | NA | TRBJ1-3 | TRBV5-1 | 16 | TGCGCCAGCAGCTTGGCCCCAGGCAACTCTGGAAACACCATATATTTT | CASSLAPGNSGNTIYF
NA | NA | TRBJ2-2 | TRBV11-3 | 11 | TGTGCCAGCAGCTTAGCCGGGGAGCTGTTTTTT | CASSLAGELFF
NA | NA | TRBJ2-6 | TRBV18 | 17 | TGTGCCAGCTCACAATGGGGAAGGAACTCTGGGGCCAACGTCCTGACTTTC | CASSQWGRNSGANVLTF
NA | NA | TRBJ1-5 | TRBV5-1 | 13 | TGCGCCAGCAGCTCGGACAGCAATCAGCCCCAGCATTTT | CASSSDSNQPQHF
once | NA | TRBJ1-4 | TRBV6-5 | 15 | TGTGCCAGCGGCGGCAGCCCTTTGGGTAATGAAAAACTGTTTTTT | CASGGSPLGNEKLFF
NA | TRBD1 | TRBJ2-1 | TRBV9 | 17 | TGTGCCAGCAGCGTAGCTGGGACAGCCCAAACCCACAATGAGCAGTTCTTC | CASSVAGTAQTHNEQFF
NA | TRBD1 | TRBJ2-7 | TRBV7-2 | 15 | TGTGCCAGCAGCTTTGACAGGGTGGCTCACTACGAGCAGTACTTC | CASSFDRVAHYEQYF
NA | NA | TRBJ1-1 | TRBV29-1 | 13 | TGCAGCGTTCTGGGGCGAGGGAACACTGAAGCTTTCTTT | CSVLGRGNTEAFF
once | TRBD1 | TRBJ1-4 | TRBV4-3 | 14 | TGCGCCAGCAGCCCCGGACAGGGGGCCGAAAAACTGTTTTTT | CASSPGQGAEKLFF
NA | NA | TRBJ2-2 | TRBV3-1/TRBV3-2 | 13 | TGTGCCACTCCGGAGGGGGCGAACGGGGAGCTGTTTTTT | CATPEGANGELFF
NA | NA | TRBJ2-7 | TRBV18 | 15 | TGTGCCAGCTCACCACCAGGTCTGCCCTCCTACGAGCAGTACTTC | CASSPPGLPSYEQYF
NA | TRBD1 | TRBJ2-3 | TRBV6-6 | 15 | TGTGCCAGCAGTTACTCGGACAGGGGACCAGATACGCAGTATTTT | CASSYSDRGPDTQYF
NA | NA | TRBJ1-2 | TRBV7-2 | 13 | TGTGCCAGCAGCAACAGGGACGTCCATGGCTACACCTTC | CASSNRDVHGYTF
NA | NA | TRBJ1-2 | TRBV6-5 | 15 | TGTGCCAGCAGGCGCGGTCGGGGGTTGGGCTATGGCTACACCTTC | CASRRGRGLGYGYTF
NA | NA | TRBJ2-2 | TRBV7-9 | 13 | TGTGCCAGGGAAAAGACAGGCGCCGGGGAGCTGTTTTTT | CAREKTGAGELFF
NA | NA | TRBJ1-4 | TRBV20-1 | 14 | TGCAGTGCTAGTTTACCGCGAGGGGATGAAAAACTGTTTTTT | CSASLPRGDEKLFF